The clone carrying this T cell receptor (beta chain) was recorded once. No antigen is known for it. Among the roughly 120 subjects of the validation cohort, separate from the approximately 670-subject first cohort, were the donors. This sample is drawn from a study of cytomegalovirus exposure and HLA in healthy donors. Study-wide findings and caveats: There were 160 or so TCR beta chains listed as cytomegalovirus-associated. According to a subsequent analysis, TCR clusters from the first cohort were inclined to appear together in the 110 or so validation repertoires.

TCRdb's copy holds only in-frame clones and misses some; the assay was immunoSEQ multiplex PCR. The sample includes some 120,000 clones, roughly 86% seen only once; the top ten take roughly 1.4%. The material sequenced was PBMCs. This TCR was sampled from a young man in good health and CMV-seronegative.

This CDR3 reads CASGRGLPFTDTQYF. The CDR3 nucleotides are TGTGCCAGCGGGAGGGGTTTACCTTTCACAGATACGCAGTATTTT. This sequence joins TRBV6-5 and TRBJ2-3, with 7 bases aligning to TRBD2. This CDR3 contains 15 residues. From germline, CDR1 is MNHEY and CDR2 SVGAGI. V lost 8 bases to trimming and J lost 2 bases; unmatched junction nucleotides: 10.